The clone carrying this T cell receptor beta chain showed up just a few times. These data originate in a study of T cells after yellow fever vaccination. Between the trimmed V and J ends, which lost 2 bases and 1 base, there was a span of 9 bases. CDR1 is MNHEY and CDR2 is SVGAGI in the germline V gene. The CDR3 runs to 14 residues. Each CDR3 protein gets one entry after TCRdb re-called the 5' RACE reads with MiXCR. Seen here are 95,000 to 100,000 distinct CDR3 sequences, 5.8% observed once, and the top ten hold 35% to 50%. This chain links TRBV6-5 with TRBJ2-7; D is possibly TRBD1 (6 bases). The specimen comprised CD8+ T cells sorted from PBMCs, sampled 10 days after the yellow fever booster vaccination. The receptor's source is a man between 18 and 29 years old who received the YFV17D yellow fever vaccine. CDR3 nucleotides: TGTGCCAGCAGTTACGGGCAGGGGTCCTACGAGCAGTACTTC. It translates to CASSYGQGSYEQYF.